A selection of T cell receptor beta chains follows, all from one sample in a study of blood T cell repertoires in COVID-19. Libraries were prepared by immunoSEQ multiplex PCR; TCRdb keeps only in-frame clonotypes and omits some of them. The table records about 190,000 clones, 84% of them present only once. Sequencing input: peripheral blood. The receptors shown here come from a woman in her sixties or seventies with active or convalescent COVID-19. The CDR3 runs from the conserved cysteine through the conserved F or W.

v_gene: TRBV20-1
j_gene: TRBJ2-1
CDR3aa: CSASQVGGSYNEQFF

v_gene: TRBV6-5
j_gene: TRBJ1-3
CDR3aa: CASSYGAHGNTIYF

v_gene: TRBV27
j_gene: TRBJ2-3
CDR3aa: CASSKRAGVIADTQYF

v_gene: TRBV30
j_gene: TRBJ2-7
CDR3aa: CAYRGGDRSYEQYF

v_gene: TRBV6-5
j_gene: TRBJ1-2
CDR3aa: CASSWDTDYGYTF

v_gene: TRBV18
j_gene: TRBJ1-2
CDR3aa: CASSPKWQYDRANYGYTF

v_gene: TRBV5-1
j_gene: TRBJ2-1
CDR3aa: CASSLIGGARYNEQFF

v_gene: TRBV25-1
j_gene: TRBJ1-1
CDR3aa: CASPPVGGRGTEAFF

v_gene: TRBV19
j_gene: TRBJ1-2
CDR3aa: CASSPSLGQGHGYTF

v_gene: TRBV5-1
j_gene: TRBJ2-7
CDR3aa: CASSSSQGYEQYF

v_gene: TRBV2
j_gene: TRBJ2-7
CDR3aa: CASVPDRGYEQYF

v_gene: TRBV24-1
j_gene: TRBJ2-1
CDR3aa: CATSDSGSHEQFF

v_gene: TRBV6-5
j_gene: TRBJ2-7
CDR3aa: CASNLDRGSYEQYF

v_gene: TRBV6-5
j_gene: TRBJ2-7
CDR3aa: CASSYGTSVYEQYF

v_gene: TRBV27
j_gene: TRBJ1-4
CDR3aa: CASSPDRALLFNEKLFF

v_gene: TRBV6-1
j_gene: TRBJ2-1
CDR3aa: CASSEFAGTSGSGDEQFF